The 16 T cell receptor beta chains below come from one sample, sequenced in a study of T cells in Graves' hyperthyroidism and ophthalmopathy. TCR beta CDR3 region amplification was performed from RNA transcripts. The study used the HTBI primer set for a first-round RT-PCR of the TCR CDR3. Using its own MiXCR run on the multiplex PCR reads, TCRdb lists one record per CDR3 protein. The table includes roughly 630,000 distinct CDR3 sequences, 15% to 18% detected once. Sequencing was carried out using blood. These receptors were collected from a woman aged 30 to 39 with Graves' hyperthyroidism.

The DNA of the CDR3 is TGCAGTGCTAGGGGAAGTGGACTAGCGGGAGGGCTAATATACAATGAGCAGTTCTTC. Protein: CSARGSGLAGGLIYNEQFF. This chain connects TRBV20-1 to TRBJ2-1, with 15 bases aligning to TRBD2. V lost 3 bases to trimming and J lost 4 bases; unmatched junction nucleotides: 13. Germline CDR1 is DFQATT and CDR2 is SNEGSKA (reference sequence). The length of the CDR3 is 19 residues.

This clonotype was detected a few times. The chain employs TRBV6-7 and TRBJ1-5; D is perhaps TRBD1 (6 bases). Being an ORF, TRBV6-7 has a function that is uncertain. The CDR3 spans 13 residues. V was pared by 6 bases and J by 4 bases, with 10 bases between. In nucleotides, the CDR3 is TGTGCCAGCAGGGACAGAACTAATCAGCCCCAGCATTTT. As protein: CASRDRTNQPQHF.

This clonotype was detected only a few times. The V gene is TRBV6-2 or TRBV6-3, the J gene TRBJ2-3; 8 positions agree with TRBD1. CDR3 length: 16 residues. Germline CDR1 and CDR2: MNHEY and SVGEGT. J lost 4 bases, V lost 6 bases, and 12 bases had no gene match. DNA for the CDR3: TGTGCCAGCAGGGAGCCCCAAGGACAGGGAGCAGATACGCAGTATTTT. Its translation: CASREPQGQGADTQYF.

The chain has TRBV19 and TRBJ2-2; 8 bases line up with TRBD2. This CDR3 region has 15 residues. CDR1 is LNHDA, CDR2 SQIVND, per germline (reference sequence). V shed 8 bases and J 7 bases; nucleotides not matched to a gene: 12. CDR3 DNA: TGTGCCAGTCACCCAGCGGGAGAGGGAAACGGGGAGCTGTTTTTT. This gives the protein CASHPAGEGNGELFF.

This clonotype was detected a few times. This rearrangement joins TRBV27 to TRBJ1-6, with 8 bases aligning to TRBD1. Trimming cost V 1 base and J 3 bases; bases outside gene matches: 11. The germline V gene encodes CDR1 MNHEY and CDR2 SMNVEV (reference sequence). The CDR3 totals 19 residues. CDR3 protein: CASSLLPGGPEGYNSPLHF. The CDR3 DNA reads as TGTGCCAGCAGTTTATTGCCAGGGGGCCCGGAGGGCTATAATTCACCCCTCCACTTT.

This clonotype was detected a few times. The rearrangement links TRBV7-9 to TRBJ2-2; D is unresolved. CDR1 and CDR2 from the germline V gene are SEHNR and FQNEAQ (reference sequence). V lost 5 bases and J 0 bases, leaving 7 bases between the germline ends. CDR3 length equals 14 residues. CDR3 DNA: TGTGCCAGCAGCGACCACACGAACACCGGGGAGCTGTTTTTT. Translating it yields CASSDHTNTGELFF.

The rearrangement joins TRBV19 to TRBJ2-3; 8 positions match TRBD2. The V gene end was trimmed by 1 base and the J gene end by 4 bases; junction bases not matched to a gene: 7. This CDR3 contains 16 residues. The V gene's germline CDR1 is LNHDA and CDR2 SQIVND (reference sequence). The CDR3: CASSIGALAGSDTQYF. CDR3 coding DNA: TGTGCCAGTAGTATAGGGGCGCTAGCGGGTTCAGATACGCAGTATTTT.

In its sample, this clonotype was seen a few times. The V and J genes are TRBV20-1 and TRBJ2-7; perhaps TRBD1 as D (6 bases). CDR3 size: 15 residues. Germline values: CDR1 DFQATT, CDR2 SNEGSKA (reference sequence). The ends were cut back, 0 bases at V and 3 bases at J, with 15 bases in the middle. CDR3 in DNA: TGCAGTGCTAGAGATCCTCAGGGGCCGAGCTACGAGCAGTACTTC. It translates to CSARDPQGPSYEQYF.

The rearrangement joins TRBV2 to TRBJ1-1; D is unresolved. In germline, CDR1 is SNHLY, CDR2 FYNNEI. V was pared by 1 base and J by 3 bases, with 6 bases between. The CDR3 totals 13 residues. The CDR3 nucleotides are TGTGCCAGCAGTGAAGGGCAAGACACTGAAGCTTTCTTT. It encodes CASSEGQDTEAFF.

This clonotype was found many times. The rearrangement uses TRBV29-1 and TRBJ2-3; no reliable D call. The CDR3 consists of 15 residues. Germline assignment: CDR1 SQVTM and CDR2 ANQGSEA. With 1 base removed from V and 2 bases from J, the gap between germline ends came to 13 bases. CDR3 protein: CSVEAGQSSTDTQYF. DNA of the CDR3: TGCAGCGTTGAAGCTGGCCAGTCTTCCACAGATACGCAGTATTTT.

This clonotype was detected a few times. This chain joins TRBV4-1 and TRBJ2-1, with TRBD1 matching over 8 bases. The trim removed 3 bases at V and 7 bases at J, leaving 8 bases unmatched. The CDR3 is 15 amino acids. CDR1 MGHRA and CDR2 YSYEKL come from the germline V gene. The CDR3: CASSHEDRGLNEQFF. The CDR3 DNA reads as TGCGCCAGCAGCCACGAAGACAGGGGCTTAAATGAGCAGTTCTTC.

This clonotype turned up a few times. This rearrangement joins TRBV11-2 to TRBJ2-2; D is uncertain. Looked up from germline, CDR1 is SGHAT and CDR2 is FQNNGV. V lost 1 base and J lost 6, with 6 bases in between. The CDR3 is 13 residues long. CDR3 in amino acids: CASSLVLSGELFF. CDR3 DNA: TGTGCCAGCAGCTTAGTTTTGTCCGGGGAGCTGTTTTTT. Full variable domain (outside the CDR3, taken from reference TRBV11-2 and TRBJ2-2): EAGVAQSPRYKIIEKRQSVAFWCNPISGHATLYWYQQILGQGPKLLIQFQNNGVVDDSQLPKDRFSAERLKGVDSTLKIQPAKLEDSAVYLCASSLVLSGELFFGEGSRLTVL.

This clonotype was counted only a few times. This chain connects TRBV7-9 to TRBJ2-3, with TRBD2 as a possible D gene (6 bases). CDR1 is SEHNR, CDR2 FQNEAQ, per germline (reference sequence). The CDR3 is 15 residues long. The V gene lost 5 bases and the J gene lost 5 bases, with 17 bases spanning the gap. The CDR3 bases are TGTGCCAGCAGCCTCCCGGGACTCCGGAGAGATACGCAGTATTTT. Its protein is CASSLPGLRRDTQYF.

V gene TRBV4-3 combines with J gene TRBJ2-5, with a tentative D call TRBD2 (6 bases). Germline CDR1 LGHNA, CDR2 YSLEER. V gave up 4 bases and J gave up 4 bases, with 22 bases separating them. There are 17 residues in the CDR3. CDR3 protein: CASSPGASADVGETQYF. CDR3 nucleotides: TGCGCCAGCAGCCCTGGAGCTAGCGCGGATGTAGGAGAGACCCAGTACTTC.

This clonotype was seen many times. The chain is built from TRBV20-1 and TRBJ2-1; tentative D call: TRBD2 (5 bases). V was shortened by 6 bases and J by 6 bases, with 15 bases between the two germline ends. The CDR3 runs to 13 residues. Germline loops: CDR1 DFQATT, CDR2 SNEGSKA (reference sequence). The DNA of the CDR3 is TGCAGTGCCAACACGGGGTCGGCCAATGAGCAGTTCTTC. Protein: CSANTGSANEQFF.

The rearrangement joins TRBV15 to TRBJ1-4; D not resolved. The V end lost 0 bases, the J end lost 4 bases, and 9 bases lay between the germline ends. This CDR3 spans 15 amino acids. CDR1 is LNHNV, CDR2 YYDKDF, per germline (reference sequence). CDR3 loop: CATSRESSLNEKLFF. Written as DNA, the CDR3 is TGTGCCACCAGCAGAGAATCCAGCCTTAATGAAAAACTGTTTTTT.